This record covers a single T cell receptor (beta chain). Its antigen remains undetermined. Base-call qualities are not available, and no considerably larger clone is one nucleotide away. The immunoSEQ Assay, a bias-controlled multiplex PCR, was used to amplify TCRbeta CDR3 regions from genomic DNA. In the original analysis: Nucleated cell counts per sample were estimated from amplification of reference gene primers within the assay. Sequence reads were collapsed and filtered to measure the absolute abundance of every unique TCRbeta CDR3 rearrangement. Productive Simpson clonality was computed per sample as the square root of Simpson's diversity index over productive rearrangements. This immuneACCESS table, as held by TCRdb, lists in-frame sequences with V and J called but not all clones. Of the missing ones, under half trace to an unresolved V gene in checked studies; the others have no known cause. V and J calls and clone size follow that table, whereas D and trimming were derived from the DNA. The sample has some 29,000 clones on record, around 90% of them singletons. In total, the top ten clones hold around 1% of the sample.

The data derive from a study of blood T cell repertoires in COVID-19 (dated by TCRdb to 2020 to 2021). For the wider study: The collaborator samples originated in the United States, Italy and Spain and spanned the acute and convalescent phases of COVID-19. The prospective study material was composed of cDNA or gDNA derived from T cells, B-cell-depleted T cells, or PBMCs. Samples came from the ongoing ImmuneRACE study (first 160 participants) plus 1,254 subjects from 6 global collaborators. The sample metadata nearly always contained a de-identified subject ID, COVID-19 status, age in years and sex. Where available, HLA class I and class II types were obtained from metadata supplied by the sample provider rather than from assay-based typing. Subjects who had been exposed to COVID-19, were actively infected with it, or had recovered from it provided the deeply sampled blood TCRbeta repertoires that made up the dataset. A freely available public database, intended as a resource for researchers studying the immune response to SARS-CoV-2, is where the repertoires were released. Overall study outcomes, separate from this receptor: The amount of clinical and demographic metadata varied by source and participant and was provided uncurated.

V is pared back by 5 bases and J by 4 bases, with 12 bases lying between the germline termini. The germline V gene encodes CDR1 KGHSH and CDR2 LQKENI. From its cysteine to its phenylalanine, the CDR3 spans 15 amino acids. The kept DNA is CDR3 alone, 45 bases in frame from the first base. Collaborating institutions collected whole blood in K2EDTA tubes following their own protocols. For TCRbeta analysis, collaborators shipped samples in one of three forms: frozen whole blood, isolated PBMCs, or DNA extracted from either of those sample types. This clonotype was sampled from a man between 65 and 80 years old with active or convalescent COVID-19. The chain couples TRBV18 to TRBJ1-6, with TRBD1 perhaps the D gene, on 6 matching bases. Material for sequencing was peripheral blood. The DNA is as follows: TGTGCCAGCTCATCTACAGGGCTATATAATTCACCCCTCCACTTT. This yields the protein CASSSTGLYNSPLHF. The CDR3 plus the reference TRBV18 and TRBJ1-6 genes for the other parts give the full variable domain: NAGVMQNPRHLVRRRGQEARLRCSPMKGHSHVYWYRQLPEEGLKFMVYLQKENIIDESGMPKERFSAEFPKEGPSILRIQQVVRGDSAAYFCASSSTGLYNSPLHFGNGTRLTVT.